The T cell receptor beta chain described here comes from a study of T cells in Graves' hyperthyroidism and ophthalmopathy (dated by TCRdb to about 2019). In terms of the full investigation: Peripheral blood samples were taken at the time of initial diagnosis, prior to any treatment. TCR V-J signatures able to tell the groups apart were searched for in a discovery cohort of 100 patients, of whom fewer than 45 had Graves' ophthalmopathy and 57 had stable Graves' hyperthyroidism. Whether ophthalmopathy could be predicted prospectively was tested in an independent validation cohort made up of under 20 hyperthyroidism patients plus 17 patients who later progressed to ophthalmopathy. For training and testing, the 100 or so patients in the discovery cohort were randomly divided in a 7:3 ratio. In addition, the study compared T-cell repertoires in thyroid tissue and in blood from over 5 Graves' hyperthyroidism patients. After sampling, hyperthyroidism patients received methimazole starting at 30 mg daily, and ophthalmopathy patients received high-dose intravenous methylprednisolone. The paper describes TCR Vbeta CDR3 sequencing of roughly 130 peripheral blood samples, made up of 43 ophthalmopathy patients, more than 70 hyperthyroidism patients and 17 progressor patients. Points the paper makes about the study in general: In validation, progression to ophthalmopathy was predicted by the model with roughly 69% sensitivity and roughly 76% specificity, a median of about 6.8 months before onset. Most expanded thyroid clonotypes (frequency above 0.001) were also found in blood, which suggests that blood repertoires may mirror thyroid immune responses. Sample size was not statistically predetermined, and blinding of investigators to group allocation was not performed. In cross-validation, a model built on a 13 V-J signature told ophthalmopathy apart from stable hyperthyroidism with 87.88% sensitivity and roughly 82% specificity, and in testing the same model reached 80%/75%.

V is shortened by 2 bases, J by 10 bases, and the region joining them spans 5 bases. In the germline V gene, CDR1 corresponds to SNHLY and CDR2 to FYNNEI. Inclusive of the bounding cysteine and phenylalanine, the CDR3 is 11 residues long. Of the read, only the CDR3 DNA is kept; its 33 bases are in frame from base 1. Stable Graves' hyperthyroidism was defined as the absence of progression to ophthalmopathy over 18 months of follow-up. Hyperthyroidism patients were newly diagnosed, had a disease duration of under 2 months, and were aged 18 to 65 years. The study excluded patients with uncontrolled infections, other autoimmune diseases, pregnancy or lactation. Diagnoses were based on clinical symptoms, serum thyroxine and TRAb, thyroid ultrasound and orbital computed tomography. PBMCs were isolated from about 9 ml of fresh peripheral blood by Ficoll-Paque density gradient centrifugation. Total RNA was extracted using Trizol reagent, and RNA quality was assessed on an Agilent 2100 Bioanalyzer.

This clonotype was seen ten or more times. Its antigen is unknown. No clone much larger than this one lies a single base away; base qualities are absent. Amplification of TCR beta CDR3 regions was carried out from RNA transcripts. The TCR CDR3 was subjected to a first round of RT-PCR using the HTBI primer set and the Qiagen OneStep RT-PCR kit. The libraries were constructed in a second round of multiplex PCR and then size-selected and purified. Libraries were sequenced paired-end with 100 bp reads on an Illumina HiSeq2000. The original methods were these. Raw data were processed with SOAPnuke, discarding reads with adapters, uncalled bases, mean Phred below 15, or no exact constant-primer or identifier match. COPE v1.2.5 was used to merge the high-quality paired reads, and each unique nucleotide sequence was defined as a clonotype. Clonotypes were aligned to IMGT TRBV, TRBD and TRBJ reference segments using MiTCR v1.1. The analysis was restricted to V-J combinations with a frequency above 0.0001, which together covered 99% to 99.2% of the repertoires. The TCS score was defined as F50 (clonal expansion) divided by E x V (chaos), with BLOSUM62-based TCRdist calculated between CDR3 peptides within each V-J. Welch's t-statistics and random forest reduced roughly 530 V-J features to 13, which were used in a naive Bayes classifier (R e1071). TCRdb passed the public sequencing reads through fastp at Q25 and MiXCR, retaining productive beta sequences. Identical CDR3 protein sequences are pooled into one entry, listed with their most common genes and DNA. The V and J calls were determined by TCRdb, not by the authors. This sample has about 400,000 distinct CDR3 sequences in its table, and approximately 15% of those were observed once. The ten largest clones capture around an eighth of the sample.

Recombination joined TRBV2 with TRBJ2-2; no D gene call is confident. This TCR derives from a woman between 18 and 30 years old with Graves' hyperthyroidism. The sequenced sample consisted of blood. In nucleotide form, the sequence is TGTGCCAGCAGTGAAACAGTGGAGCTGTTTTTT. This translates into CASSETVELFF.